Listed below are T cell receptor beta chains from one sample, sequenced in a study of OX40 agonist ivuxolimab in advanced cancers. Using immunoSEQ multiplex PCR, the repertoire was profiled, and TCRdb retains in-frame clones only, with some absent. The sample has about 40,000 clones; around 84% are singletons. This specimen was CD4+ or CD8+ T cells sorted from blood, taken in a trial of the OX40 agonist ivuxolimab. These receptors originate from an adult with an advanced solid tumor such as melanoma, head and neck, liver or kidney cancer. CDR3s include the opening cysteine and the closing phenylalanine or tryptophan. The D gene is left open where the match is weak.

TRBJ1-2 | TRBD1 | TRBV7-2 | TGTGCCACCGTCGGGACAGGGGAGGGCTACACCTTC | CATVGTGEGYTF
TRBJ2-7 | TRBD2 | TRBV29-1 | TGCAGCGTTGAGCTAGCGGGATCCTACGAGCAGTACTTC | CSVELAGSYEQYF
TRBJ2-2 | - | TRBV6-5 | TGTGCCAGCAGTTACTTACAGAACACCGGGGAGCTGTTTTTT | CASSYLQNTGELFF
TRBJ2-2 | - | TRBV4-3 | TGCGCCAGCAGCCAGGAGGCCCGGGACCCCTCCGGGGAGCTGTTTTTT | CASSQEARDPSGELFF
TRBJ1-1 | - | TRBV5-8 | TGTGCCAGCAGCCCGGGCACGGGGGTCCGTGAAGCTTTCTTT | CASSPGTGVREAFF
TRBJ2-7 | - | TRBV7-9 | TGTGCCAGCAGCTCCCGGGACCAAAAGTACGAGCAGTACTTC | CASSSRDQKYEQYF
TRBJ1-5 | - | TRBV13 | TGTGCCAGCAGATTGGGGGAAAATCAGCCCCAGCATTTT | CASRLGENQPQHF
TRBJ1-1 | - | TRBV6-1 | TGTGCCAGCAGTGAAGCAGGGTATTCTAAGAACACTGAAGCTTTCTTT | CASSEAGYSKNTEAFF
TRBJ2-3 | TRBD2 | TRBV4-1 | TGCGCCAGCAGCCAAGATCCGGGACTAGGCACAGATACGCAGTATTTT | CASSQDPGLGTDTQYF
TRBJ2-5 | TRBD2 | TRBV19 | TGTGCCAGTAGTTTCGCCCGGGGGGGGCCTCAAGAGACCCAGTACTTC | CASSFARGGPQETQYF